Following are 7 T cell receptor beta chains from one sample sequenced in a study of blood T cell repertoires in COVID-19. Measured with immunoSEQ multiplex PCR; TCRdb has only the in-frame clones, and not every one. This table holds 150,000 to 200,000 clones, roughly 85% found once. The source material was peripheral blood. The receptors stem from a man in his fifties with active or convalescent COVID-19.

V is TRBV19 and J is TRBJ2-4, with D unresolved. V lost 5 bases and J 5 bases, leaving 19 bases between the germline ends. The CDR3 sequence is 16 residues long. CDR1 is LNHDA, CDR2 SQIVND, per germline (reference sequence). CDR3 loop: CASSPRIETRENIQYF. DNA of the CDR3: TGTGCCAGTAGTCCGAGGATAGAGACTCGGGAAAACATTCAGTACTTC.

V is TRBV5-6 and J is TRBJ2-1; 10 bases line up with TRBD1. CDR1 is SGHDT and CDR2 is YYEEEE in the germline V gene. V lost 5 bases, J lost 7 bases, and 12 bases stayed unmatched. The length of the CDR3 is 16 residues. The CDR3 region has the DNA TGTGCCAGCAGGCAGGCCCGGGACAGGGGATGGAATGAGCAGTTCTTC. Encoded protein: CASRQARDRGWNEQFF.

The chain employs TRBV9 and TRBJ2-3; TRBD2 is a possible D gene (5 bases). The CDR3 contains 14 residues. Germline V lookup: CDR1 SGDLS, CDR2 YYNGEE. The V end lost 5 bases, the J end lost 2 bases, and 12 bases lay between the germline ends. The CDR3 DNA is TGTGCCAGCAGTGCGGAGGAGGCCACAGATACGCAGTATTTT. This gives the protein CASSAEEATDTQYF.

Comment on this clone: Other DNA sequences in the same sample also yield this CDR3. V is TRBV10-3 and J is TRBJ1-5; 8 positions agree with TRBD1. Trimming cost V 3 bases and J 2 bases; bases outside gene matches: 0. This CDR3 region has 14 residues. CDR1 is ENHRY and CDR2 is SYGVKD in the germline V gene. The chain's CDR3 is CAISEQGGNQPQHF. The DNA of the CDR3 is TGTGCCATCAGTGAACAGGGGGGCAATCAGCCCCAGCATTTT.

This chain uses TRBV5-1 with TRBJ2-1; D possibly corresponds to TRBD1 (5 bases). Germline V gene data show CDR1 as SGHRS and CDR2 as YFSETQ. The length of the CDR3 is 13 residues. V was cut by 4 bases and J by 8 bases, with 13 bases left in between. The CDR3 loop is CASSTSGLDEQFF. CDR3 bases: TGCGCCAGCAGCACCTCAGGGTTGGATGAGCAGTTCTTC.

The chain couples TRBV2 to TRBJ1-5; D possibly corresponds to TRBD1 (6 bases). The CDR3 totals 14 residues. The V end lost 3 bases, the J end lost 2 bases, and 8 bases lay between the germline ends. Per the germline V gene, CDR1 is SNHLY and CDR2 is FYNNEI. CDR3 in amino acids: CASSDRQGNQPQHF. The CDR3 DNA reads as TGTGCCAGCAGTGACAGACAGGGCAATCAGCCCCAGCATTTT.

This chain's CDR3 is CASSDRGDNEKLFF. The CDR3 coding sequence is TGTGCCAGCAGTGACAGGGGGGATAATGAAAAACTGTTTTTT. The chain carries TRBV6-1 and TRBJ1-4, with 7 bases matching TRBD1. The CDR3 extends over 14 amino acids. Looked up from germline, CDR1 is MNHNS and CDR2 is SASEGT. V was clipped by 3 bases and J by 4 bases; unmatched bases: 2.